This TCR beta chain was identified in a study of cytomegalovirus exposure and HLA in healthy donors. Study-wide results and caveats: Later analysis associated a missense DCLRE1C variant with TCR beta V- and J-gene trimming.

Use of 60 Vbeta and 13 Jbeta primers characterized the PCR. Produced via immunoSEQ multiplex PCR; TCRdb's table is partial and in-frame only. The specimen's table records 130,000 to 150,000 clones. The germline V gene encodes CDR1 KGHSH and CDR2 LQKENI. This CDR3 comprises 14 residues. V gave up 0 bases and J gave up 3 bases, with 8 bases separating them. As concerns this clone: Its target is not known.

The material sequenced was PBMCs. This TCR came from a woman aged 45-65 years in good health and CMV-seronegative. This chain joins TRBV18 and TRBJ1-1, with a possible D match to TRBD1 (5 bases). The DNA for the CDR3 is TGTGCCAGCTCACCACCGTCAGGGTACACTGAAGCTTTCTTT. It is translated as CASSPPSGYTEAFF.